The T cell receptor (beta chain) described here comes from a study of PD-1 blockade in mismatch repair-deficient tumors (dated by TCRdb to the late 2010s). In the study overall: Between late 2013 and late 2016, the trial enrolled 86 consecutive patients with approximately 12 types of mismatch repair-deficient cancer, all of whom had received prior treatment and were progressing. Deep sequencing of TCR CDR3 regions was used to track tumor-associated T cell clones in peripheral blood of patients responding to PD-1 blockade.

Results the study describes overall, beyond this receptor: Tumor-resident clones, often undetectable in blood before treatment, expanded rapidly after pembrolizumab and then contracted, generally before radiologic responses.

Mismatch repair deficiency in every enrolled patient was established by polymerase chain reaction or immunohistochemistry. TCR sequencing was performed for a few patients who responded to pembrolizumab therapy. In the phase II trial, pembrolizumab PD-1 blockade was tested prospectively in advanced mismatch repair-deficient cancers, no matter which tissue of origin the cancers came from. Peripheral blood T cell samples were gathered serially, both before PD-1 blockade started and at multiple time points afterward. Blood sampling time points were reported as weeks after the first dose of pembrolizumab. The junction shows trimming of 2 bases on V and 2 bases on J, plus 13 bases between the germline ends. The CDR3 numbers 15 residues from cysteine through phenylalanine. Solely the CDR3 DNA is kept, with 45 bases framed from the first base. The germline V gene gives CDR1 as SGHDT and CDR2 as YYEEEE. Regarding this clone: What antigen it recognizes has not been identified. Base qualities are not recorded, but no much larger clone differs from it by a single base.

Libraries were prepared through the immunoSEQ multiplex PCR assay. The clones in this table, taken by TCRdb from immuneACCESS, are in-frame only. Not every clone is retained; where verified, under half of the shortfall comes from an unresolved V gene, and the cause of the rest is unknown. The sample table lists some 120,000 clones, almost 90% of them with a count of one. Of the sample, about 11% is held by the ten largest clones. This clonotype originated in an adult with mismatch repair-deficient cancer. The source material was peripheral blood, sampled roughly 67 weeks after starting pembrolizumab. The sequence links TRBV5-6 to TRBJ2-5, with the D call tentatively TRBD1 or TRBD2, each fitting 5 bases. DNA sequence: TGTGCCAGCAGCTTCATGGGGGAGACACAAGAGACCCAGTACTTC. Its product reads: CASSFMGETQETQYF.